A single sample is the source of the 5 T cell receptor beta chains below, sequenced in a study of PD-L1 blockade in urothelial cancer. Noted time point: pretreatment peripheral blood. The repertoire was sequenced with immunoSEQ multiplex PCR; TCRdb's copy has only in-frame clones and lacks some. The sample comprises about 52,000 clones, around 80% of which are singletons, and approximately 4.3% rests with the top ten. The source was PBMCs, collected around atezolizumab (anti-PD-L1) treatment. Receptors originate from a man aged 70-80 years with urothelial cancer.

V gene TRBV4-2 combines with J gene TRBJ2-7; a possible D gene is TRBD2 (5 bases). Germline V gives CDR1 LGHNA, CDR2 YNFKEQ. The CDR3 contains 14 residues. The V gene lost 0 bases and the J gene lost 4 bases, with 10 bases spanning the gap. The CDR3 coding sequence is TGTGCCAGCAGCCAAGATAGTTCGGGGTACGAGCAGTACTTC. Protein product: CASSQDSSGYEQYF.

The chain recombines TRBV7-2 with TRBJ1-2, with D perhaps TRBD1 (6 bases). Germline V lookup: CDR1 SGHTA, CDR2 FQGNSA. V lost 5 bases, J lost 8 bases, and 12 bases lay in between. This CDR3 spans 12 amino acids. The DNA of the CDR3 is TGTGCCAGCAGCGTCAGGGGAAGCGGCTACACCTTC. This gives the protein CASSVRGSGYTF.

The chain couples TRBV5-4 to TRBJ1-2, with TRBD1 identical over 11 bases. Germline-derived CDR1 and CDR2 are SGHNT and YYREEE (reference sequence). The J segment lost 7 bases and the V segment lost 3 bases, leaving 14 bases of the junction unmatched. CDR3 length: 17 residues. The CDR3 sequence: CASSWNRPGQGVLGYTF. In DNA, the CDR3 is TGTGCCAGCAGCTGGAACCGTCCGGGACAGGGGGTACTTGGCTACACCTTC.

The rearrangement links TRBV5-1 to TRBJ1-5, with D uncertain. Trimming removed 0 bases at V and 3 bases at J, with 10 bases between. The CDR3 is 15 residues long. From germline, CDR1 is SGHRS and CDR2 YFSETQ. This chain's CDR3 is CASSLGDNFNQPQHF. CDR3 in DNA: TGCGCCAGCAGCTTGGGAGACAACTTCAATCAGCCCCAGCATTTT.

The CDR3 bases are TGTGCCAGCAGTGAATGGCCGGGACAGGGTACCAATGAGCAGTTCTTC. Protein: CASSEWPGQGTNEQFF. This rearrangement joins TRBV2 to TRBJ2-1; 9 bases align to TRBD1. The CDR3 spans 16 residues. Germline V gene sequence: CDR1 SNHLY, CDR2 FYNNEI. Trimming took 2 bases from V and 6 from J; bases not matched to a gene: 8.